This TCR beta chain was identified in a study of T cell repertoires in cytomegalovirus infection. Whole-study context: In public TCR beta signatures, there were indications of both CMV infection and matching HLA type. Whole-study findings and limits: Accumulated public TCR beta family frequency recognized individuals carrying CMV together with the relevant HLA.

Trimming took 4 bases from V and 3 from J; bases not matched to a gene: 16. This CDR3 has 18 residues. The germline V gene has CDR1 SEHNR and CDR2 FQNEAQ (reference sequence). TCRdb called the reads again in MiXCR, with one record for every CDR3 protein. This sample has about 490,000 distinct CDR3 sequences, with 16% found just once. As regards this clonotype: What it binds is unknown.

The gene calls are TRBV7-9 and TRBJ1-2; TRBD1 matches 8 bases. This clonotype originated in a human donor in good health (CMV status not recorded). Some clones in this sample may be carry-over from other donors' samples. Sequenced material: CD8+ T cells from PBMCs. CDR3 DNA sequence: TGTGCCAGCAGCTCAAATTTGCCAGGGGGCGGGGAGGACTATGGCTACACCTTC. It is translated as CASSSNLPGGGEDYGYTF.